The 9 T cell receptor beta chains below all came from one sample that was sequenced in a study of identical twins. Each CDR3 protein gets one entry after TCRdb re-called the 5' RACE reads with MiXCR. The sample holds about 470,000 distinct CDR3 sequences, approximately 24% seen once. The same data also went into a second study, on T cells expressing NK-cell markers.

The sequenced material came from CD4+ T cells sorted from blood. These TCRs come from a young woman in good health.

The chain has TRBV20-1 and TRBJ1-6, with a possible D match to TRBD1 (5 bases). Germline V lookup: CDR1 DFQATT, CDR2 SNEGSKA (reference sequence). Deletions cut 6 bases from V and 8 bases from J, with 14 bases between. There are 13 residues in the CDR3. CDR3 sequence: CSAKGAGHSPLHF. The CDR3 DNA sequence: TGCAGTGCCAAAGGGGCAGGACATTCACCCCTCCACTTT.

The chain uses TRBV20-1 and TRBJ2-5; 10 bases line up with TRBD1. Per germline, CDR1 DFQATT and CDR2 SNEGSKA (reference sequence). The CDR3 is 11 residues long. The CDR3 is CGWTGGETQYF. CDR3 coding DNA: TGCGGATGGACAGGGGGAGAGACCCAGTACTTC.

A remark on this clonotype: The junction and the germline gene differ at one end; a read error may be behind it. The chain joins TRBV27 to TRBJ2-7, with D possibly being TRBD1 (5 bases). The CDR3 has 15 residues. The germline gives CDR1 MNHEY, CDR2 SMNVEV (reference sequence). CDR3 sequence reads: CASSPDLGRFPRVDF. The CDR3 DNA sequence: TGTGCCAGCAGTCCTGACTTGGGGCGATTCCCCCGAGTGGACTTC.

V is TRBV5-6 and J is TRBJ2-3; tentatively, D is TRBD2 (8 bases). V shed 4 bases and J shed 7 bases, with 19 bases lying between them. The CDR3 is 15 residues long. Germline V gene data show CDR1 as SGHDT and CDR2 as YYEEEE. The CDR3 loop is CASSPPGGGSYTQYF. CDR3 nucleotides: TGTGCCAGCAGCCCACCGGGAGGGGGCTCCTATACGCAGTATTTT.

The J gene is TRBJ1-2, the V gene TRBV12-3 or TRBV12-4; tentatively, D is TRBD1 (6 bases). The CDR3 runs 14 residues. Trimming shortened V by 5 bases and J by 1 base, and 11 bases separated the two germline ends. The CDR3 sequence is CASSRLRGNYGYTF. DNA of the CDR3: TGTGCCAGCAGTCGCCTCAGGGGTAACTATGGCTACACCTTC.

This chain connects TRBV5-1 to TRBJ2-2; D gene unclear. This CDR3 has 15 amino acids. The V gene's germline CDR1 is SGHRS and CDR2 YFSETQ. The V gene lost 3 bases and the J gene lost 2 bases, with 11 bases spanning the gap. CDR3 loop: CASSYHLGNTGELFF. CDR3 DNA sequence: TGCGCCAGCAGCTACCATTTAGGTAACACCGGGGAGCTGTTTTTT.

V usage is TRBV7-2 and J usage is TRBJ2-5; no clear D gene. This CDR3 contains 15 residues. The germline V and J ends were trimmed by 0 bases and 1 base, with 9 bases remaining between them. CDR1 is SGHTA, CDR2 FQGNSA, per germline. The CDR3 loop reads CASSLAHAAQETQYF. CDR3 in DNA: TGTGCCAGCAGCTTAGCGCATGCAGCCCAAGAGACCCAGTACTTC.

This chain uses TRBV2 with TRBJ2-1; perhaps D is TRBD1 or TRBD2 (5 bases each). Deletions cut 7 bases from V and 8 bases from J, with 27 bases between. The CDR3 consists of 17 residues. Germline-derived CDR1 and CDR2 are SNHLY and FYNNEI. The CDR3 bases are TGTGCCAGCACGACCTACTCCGGGACCTCTATCGCAGATGAGCAGTTCTTC. Translation: CASTTYSGTSIADEQFF.

This clonotype turned up a few times. J is TRBJ2-1 and V is TRBV4-3; no firm D call. This CDR3 has 14 amino acids. V was cut by 3 bases and J by 4 bases, with 10 bases left in between. CDR1 LGHNA and CDR2 YSLEER come from the germline V gene. The CDR3 loop reads CASSQGVLYNEQFF. The CDR3 DNA follows: TGCGCCAGCAGCCAGGGTGTCCTGTACAATGAGCAGTTCTTC.